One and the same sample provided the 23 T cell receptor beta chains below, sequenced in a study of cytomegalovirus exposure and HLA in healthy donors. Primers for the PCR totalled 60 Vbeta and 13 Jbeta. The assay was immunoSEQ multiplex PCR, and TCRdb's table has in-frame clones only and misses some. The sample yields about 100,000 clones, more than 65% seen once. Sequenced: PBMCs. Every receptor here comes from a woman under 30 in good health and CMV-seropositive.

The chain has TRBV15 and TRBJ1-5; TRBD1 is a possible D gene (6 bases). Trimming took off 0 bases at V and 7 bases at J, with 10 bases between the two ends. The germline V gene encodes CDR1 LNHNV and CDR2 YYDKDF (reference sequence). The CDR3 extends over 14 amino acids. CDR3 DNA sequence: TGTGCCACCAGCAGAGATCCGCAGGGGCAGCCCCAGCATTTT. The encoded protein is CATSRDPQGQPQHF.

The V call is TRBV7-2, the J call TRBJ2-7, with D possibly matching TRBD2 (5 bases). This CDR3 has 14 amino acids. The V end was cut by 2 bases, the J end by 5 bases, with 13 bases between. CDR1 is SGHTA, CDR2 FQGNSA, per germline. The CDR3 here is CASSLLSGSNEQYF. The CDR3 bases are TGTGCCAGCAGCTTACTGAGTGGGAGCAACGAGCAGTACTTC. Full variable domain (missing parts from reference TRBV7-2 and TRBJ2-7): GAGVSQSPSNKVTEKGKDVELRCDPISGHTALYWYRQSLGQGLEFLIYFQGNSAPDKSGLPSDRFSAERTGGSVSTLTIQRTQQEDSAVYLCASSLLSGSNEQYFGPGTRLTVT.

DNA for the CDR3: TGTGCCAGCACCCCAGGGATCACTGGGGCCAACGTCCTGACTTTC. Amino acids: CASTPGITGANVLTF. The chain couples TRBV11-2 to TRBJ2-6; maybe TRBD1 (5 bases). Trimming stripped 7 bases from V and 2 bases from J, with 12 bases between. Per germline, CDR1 SGHAT and CDR2 FQNNGV. This CDR3 contains 15 residues.

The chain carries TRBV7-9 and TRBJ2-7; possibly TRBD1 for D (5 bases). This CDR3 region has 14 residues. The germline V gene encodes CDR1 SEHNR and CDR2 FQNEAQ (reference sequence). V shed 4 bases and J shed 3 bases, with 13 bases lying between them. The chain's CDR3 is CASSSQTVNYEQYF. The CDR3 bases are TGTGCCAGCAGCTCGCAGACAGTGAACTACGAGCAGTACTTC.

The CDR3 sequence: CAWSASNTEAFF. The CDR3 coding sequence is TGTGCCTGGAGTGCATCGAACACTGAAGCTTTCTTT. The chain carries TRBV30 and TRBJ1-1, with D hard to call. Trimming cost V 1 base and J 1 base, with 4 bases left between them. Germline assignment: CDR1 GTSNPN and CDR2 SVGIG (reference sequence). The CDR3 is made up of 12 amino acids.

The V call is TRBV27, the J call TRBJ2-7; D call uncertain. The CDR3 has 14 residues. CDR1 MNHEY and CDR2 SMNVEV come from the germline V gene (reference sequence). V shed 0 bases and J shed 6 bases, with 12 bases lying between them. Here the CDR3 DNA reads TGTGCCAGCAGTTTATCGACTGGGTCCCTCGAGCAGTACTTC. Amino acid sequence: CASSLSTGSLEQYF.

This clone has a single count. The CDR3 DNA follows: TGCGCCAGCAGCCACAGGGAGACAGGGAACGAAAAACTGTTTTTT. This codes for CASSHRETGNEKLFF. The rearrangement links TRBV4-1 to TRBJ1-4, with 7 bases that match TRBD1. The CDR3 covers 15 residues. Germline V gene data show CDR1 as MGHRA and CDR2 as YSYEKL. V lost 3 bases, J lost 8 bases, and 9 bases stayed unmatched.

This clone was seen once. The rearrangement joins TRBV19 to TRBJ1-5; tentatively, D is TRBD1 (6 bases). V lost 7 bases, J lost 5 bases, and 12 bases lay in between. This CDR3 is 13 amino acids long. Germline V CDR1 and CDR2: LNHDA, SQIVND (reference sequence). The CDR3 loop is CASKQGRDQPQHF. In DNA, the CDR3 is TGTGCCAGTAAACAGGGAAGGGATCAGCCCCAGCATTTT.

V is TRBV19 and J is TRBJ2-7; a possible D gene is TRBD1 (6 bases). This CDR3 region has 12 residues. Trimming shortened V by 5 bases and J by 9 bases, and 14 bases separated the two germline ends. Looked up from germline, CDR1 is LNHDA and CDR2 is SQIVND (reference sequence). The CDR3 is CASSPLQGMQYF. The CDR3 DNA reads TGTGCCAGTAGTCCACTACAGGGAATGCAGTACTTC.

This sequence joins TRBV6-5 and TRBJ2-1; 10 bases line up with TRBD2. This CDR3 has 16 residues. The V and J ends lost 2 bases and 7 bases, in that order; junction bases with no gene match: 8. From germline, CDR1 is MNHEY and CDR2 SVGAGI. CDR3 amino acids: CASSYTAGTSENEQFF. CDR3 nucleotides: TGTGCCAGCAGTTACACCGCCGGGACTAGCGAGAATGAGCAGTTCTTC.

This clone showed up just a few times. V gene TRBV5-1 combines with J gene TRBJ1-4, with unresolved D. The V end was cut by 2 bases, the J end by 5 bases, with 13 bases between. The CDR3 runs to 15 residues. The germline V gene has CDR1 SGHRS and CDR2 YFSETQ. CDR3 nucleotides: TGCGCCAGCAGCTTCGGAACCGGGAAGAATGAAAAACTGTTTTTT. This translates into CASSFGTGKNEKLFF.

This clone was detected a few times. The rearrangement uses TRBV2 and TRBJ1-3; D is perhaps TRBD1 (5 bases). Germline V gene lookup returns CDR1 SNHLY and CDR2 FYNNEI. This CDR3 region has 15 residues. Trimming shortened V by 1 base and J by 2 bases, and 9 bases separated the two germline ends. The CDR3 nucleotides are TGTGCCAGCAGTGAAGAGGGGATCGCTGGAAACACCATATATTTT. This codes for CASSEEGIAGNTIYF.

CDR3 residues: CASSVLAGQSYNEQFF. The CDR3 nucleotides read TGTGCCAGTAGTGTGCTAGCGGGCCAATCCTACAATGAGCAGTTCTTC. V and J are TRBV19 and TRBJ2-1; 8 bases line up with TRBD2. This CDR3 is built from 16 residues. Trimming removed 5 bases from V and 1 base from J; junction bases left unmatched: 7. Germline loops: CDR1 LNHDA, CDR2 SQIVND (reference sequence).

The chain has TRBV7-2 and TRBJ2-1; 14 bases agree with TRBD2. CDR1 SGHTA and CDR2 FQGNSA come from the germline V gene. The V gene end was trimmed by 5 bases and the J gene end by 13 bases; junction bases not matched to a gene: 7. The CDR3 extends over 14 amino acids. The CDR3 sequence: CASSPGTSGRAQFF. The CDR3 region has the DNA TGTGCCAGCAGCCCAGGGACTAGCGGGAGAGCTCAGTTCTTC.

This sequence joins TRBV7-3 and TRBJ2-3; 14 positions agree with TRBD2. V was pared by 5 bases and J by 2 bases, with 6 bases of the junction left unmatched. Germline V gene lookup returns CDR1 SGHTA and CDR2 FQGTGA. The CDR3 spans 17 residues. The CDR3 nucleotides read TGTGCCAGCAGCGAAGGACTAGCGGGAGGACCCACAGATACGCAGTATTTT. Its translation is CASSEGLAGGPTDTQYF.

CDR3 residues: CARLEERQGPWSDTQYF. The DNA of the CDR3 is TGTGCCAGACTAGAAGAGAGACAGGGCCCCTGGTCAGATACGCAGTATTTT. V gene TRBV28 combines with J gene TRBJ2-3; TRBD1 matches at 7 bases. The germline CDR1 and CDR2 sequences are MDHEN and SYDVKM. The length of the CDR3 is 17 residues. Unmatched junction bases numbered 19, after V lost 9 bases and J lost 4 bases.

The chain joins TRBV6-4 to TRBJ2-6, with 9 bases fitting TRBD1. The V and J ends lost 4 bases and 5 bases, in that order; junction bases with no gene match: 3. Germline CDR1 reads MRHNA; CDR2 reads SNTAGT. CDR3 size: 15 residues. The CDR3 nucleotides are TGTGCCAGCAGTGCCACAGGGGGCAGGGCCAACGTCCTGACTTTC. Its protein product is CASSATGGRANVLTF.

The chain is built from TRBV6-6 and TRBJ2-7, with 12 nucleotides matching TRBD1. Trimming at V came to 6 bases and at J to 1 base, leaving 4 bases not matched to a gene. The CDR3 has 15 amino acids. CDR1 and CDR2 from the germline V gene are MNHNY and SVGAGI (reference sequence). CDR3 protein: CASSRDRGRSYEQYF. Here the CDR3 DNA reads TGTGCCAGCAGCAGGGACAGGGGGCGTTCCTACGAGCAGTACTTC.

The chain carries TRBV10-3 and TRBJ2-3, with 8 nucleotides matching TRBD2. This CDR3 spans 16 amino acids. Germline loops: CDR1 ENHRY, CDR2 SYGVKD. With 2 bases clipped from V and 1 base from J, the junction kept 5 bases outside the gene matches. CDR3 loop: CAISERETSGTDTQYF. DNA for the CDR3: TGTGCCATCAGTGAGAGGGAGACTAGCGGCACAGATACGCAGTATTTT.

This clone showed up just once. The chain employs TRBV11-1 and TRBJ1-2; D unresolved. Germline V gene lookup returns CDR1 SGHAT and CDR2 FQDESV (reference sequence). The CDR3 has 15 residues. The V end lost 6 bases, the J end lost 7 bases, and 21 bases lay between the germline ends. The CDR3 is CASRGRTDWAGGYTF. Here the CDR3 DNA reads TGTGCCAGCAGGGGAAGGACGGACTGGGCTGGTGGCTACACCTTC.

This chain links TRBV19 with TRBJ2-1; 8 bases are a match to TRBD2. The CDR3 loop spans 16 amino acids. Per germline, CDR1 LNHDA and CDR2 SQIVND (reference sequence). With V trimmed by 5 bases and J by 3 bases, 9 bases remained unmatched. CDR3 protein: CASSAPGTRLYNEQFF. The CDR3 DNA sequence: TGTGCCAGTAGTGCGCCCGGGACTAGGCTCTACAATGAGCAGTTCTTC.

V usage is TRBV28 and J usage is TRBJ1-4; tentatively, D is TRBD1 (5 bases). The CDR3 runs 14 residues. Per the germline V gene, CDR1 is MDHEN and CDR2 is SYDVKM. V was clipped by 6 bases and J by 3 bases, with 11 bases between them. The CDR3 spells CASRPTGPNEKLFF. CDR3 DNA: TGTGCCAGCAGACCCACAGGACCTAATGAAAAACTGTTTTTT.

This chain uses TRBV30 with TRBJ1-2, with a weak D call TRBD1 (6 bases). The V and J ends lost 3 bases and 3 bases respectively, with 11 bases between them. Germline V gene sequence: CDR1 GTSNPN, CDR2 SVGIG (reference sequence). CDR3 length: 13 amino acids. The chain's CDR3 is CAWSEGHYYGYTF. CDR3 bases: TGTGCCTGGAGCGAGGGACATTACTATGGCTACACCTTC.